What follows are 28 T cell receptor beta chains derived from one specimen sequenced in a study of blood T cell repertoires in COVID-19. Libraries were prepared by immunoSEQ multiplex PCR; TCRdb keeps only in-frame clonotypes and omits some of them. Seen here are about 240,000 clones, around nine tenths observed once, and the top ten hold 4.1%. The sequencing sample was made of PBMCs or T cells enriched from blood (not recorded which). All receptors come from a woman aged 25 to 39 who had recovered from COVID-19.

V and J are TRBV7-2 and TRBJ2-7, with a tentative D call TRBD2 (6 bases). The CDR3 totals 16 residues. V was clipped by 5 bases and J by 6 bases, with 23 bases between them. Germline lookup yields CDR1 SGHTA and CDR2 FQGNSA. CDR3 protein: CASSPVPGAGSGEQYF. The CDR3 DNA reads TGTGCCAGCAGCCCAGTCCCGGGAGCTGGGTCAGGCGAGCAGTACTTC.

This clone has a single count. The rearrangement links TRBV19 to TRBJ2-1; 10 bases fit TRBD1. V was pared by 5 bases and J by 8 bases, with 9 bases of the junction left unmatched. CDR1 is LNHDA and CDR2 is SQIVND in the germline V gene (reference sequence). This CDR3 comprises 15 residues. For the CDR3, the DNA is TGTGCCAGTAGTCCCACCCGGACAGGGGGAGATGAGCAGTTCTTC. Translation gives CASSPTRTGGDEQFF. Drawing the rest from reference TRBV19 and TRBJ2-1, the complete variable domain is DGGITQSPKYLFRKEGQNVTLSCEQNLNHDAMYWYRQDPGQGLRLIYYSQIVNDFQKGDIAEGYSVSREKKESFPLTVTSAQKNPTAFYLCASSPTRTGGDEQFFGPGTRLTVL.

This chain joins TRBV13 and TRBJ1-2, with unresolved D. V was cut by 4 bases and J by 8 bases, with 17 bases left in between. The CDR3 is 14 amino acids. Per germline, CDR1 PRHDT and CDR2 FYEKMQ (reference sequence). The CDR3 here is CASSYDRAGSGYTF. The DNA of the CDR3 is TGTGCCAGCAGCTACGACCGGGCGGGTTCAGGCTACACCTTC.

The chain links TRBV2 to TRBJ2-7; D is perhaps TRBD1 (5 bases). The CDR3 has 14 amino acids. Germline V CDR1 and CDR2: SNHLY, FYNNEI. V was pared by 6 bases and J by 4 bases, with 16 bases between. CDR3: CASSADMPPYEQYF. CDR3 DNA sequence: TGTGCCAGCAGCGCGGACATGCCCCCGTACGAGCAGTACTTC.

This clone has only one observation. V is TRBV5-8 and J is TRBJ1-5; 7 positions agree with TRBD1. The trim removed 5 bases at V and 0 bases at J, leaving 11 bases unmatched. The CDR3 length is 17 residues. Germline values: CDR1 SGHTS, CDR2 YDEGEE. The CDR3 sequence is CASSLKRQGFSNQPQHF. The CDR3 coding sequence is TGTGCCAGCAGTTTGAAAAGACAGGGTTTTAGCAATCAGCCCCAGCATTTT.

The chain combines TRBV7-2 with TRBJ2-7, with D perhaps TRBD1 (6 bases). Trimming left V 3 bases short and J 7 bases short, with 16 bases between. Germline V gene sequence: CDR1 SGHTA, CDR2 FQGNSA. The CDR3 loop spans 14 amino acids. This CDR3 is CASSFFRGLGEQYF. CDR3 bases: TGTGCCAGCAGCTTCTTCAGGGGTTTGGGGGAGCAGTACTTC. Variable domain in full (rest from reference TRBV7-2 and TRBJ2-7): GAGVSQSPSNKVTEKGKDVELRCDPISGHTALYWYRQSLGQGLEFLIYFQGNSAPDKSGLPSDRFSAERTGGSVSTLTIQRTQQEDSAVYLCASSFFRGLGEQYFGPGTRLTVT.

The chain uses TRBV4-1 and TRBJ1-5; no reliable D call. Germline V gene sequence: CDR1 MGHRA, CDR2 YSYEKL. The CDR3 has 13 residues. Trimming stripped 4 bases from V and 9 bases from J, with 13 bases between. CDR3 residues: CASSPTADSPQHF. The CDR3 DNA reads as TGCGCCAGCAGCCCTACCGCGGATTCGCCCCAGCATTTT.

The chain uses TRBV12-5 and TRBJ2-1; D perhaps matches TRBD2 (5 bases). The germline CDR1 and CDR2 sequences are LGHNT and FRNRAP. V lost 3 bases, J lost 10 bases, and 7 bases lay in between. The CDR3 sequence is 11 residues long. CDR3 sequence (DNA): TGTGCTAGTGGTTTAGGACTGGAGCAGTTCTTC. It specifies CASGLGLEQFF.

The chain employs TRBV15 and TRBJ1-3; D is uncertain. Germline assignment: CDR1 LNHNV and CDR2 YYDKDF (reference sequence). There are 17 residues in the CDR3. V lost 3 bases and J lost 0, with 15 bases in between. CDR3 loop: CATSRTLGSGSGNTIYF. In nucleotides, the CDR3 is TGTGCCACCAGCAGGACCCTGGGTTCAGGCTCTGGAAACACCATATATTTT.

This clone was counted a single time. The rearrangement links TRBV28 to TRBJ1-2; D may be TRBD1 (5 bases). The CDR3 loop spans 14 amino acids. V was shortened by 4 bases and J by 4 bases, with 13 bases between the two germline ends. Germline V CDR1 and CDR2: MDHEN, SYDVKM. CDR3 nucleotide sequence: TGTGCCAGCAGTTCCCGACAGTACCCCTATGGCTACACCTTC. Its protein is CASSSRQYPYGYTF.

The CDR3 coding sequence is TGTGCCAGCAGCCAAGAGTCCGGGGGGGACTATGGCTACACCTTC. Protein product: CASSQESGGDYGYTF. The genes are TRBV4-2 and TRBJ1-2, with a tentative D call TRBD1 (5 bases). CDR1 LGHNA and CDR2 YNFKEQ come from the germline V gene. The CDR3 loop spans 15 amino acids. V was shortened by 0 bases and J by 3 bases, with 11 bases between the two germline ends.

This clone was counted only a few times. The gene calls are TRBV4-3 and TRBJ1-2; D remains ambiguous. The CDR3 sequence is 15 residues long. V was cut by 0 bases and J by 2 bases, with 10 bases left in between. Germline-derived CDR1 and CDR2 are LGHNA and YSLEER. The CDR3 loop reads CASSQERRINYGYTF. As DNA, the CDR3 is TGCGCCAGCAGCCAAGAACGCAGGATAAACTATGGCTACACCTTC.

The chain combines TRBV2 with TRBJ1-2; TRBD1 might be the D (5 bases). The CDR3 length is 13 residues. Germline V CDR1 and CDR2: SNHLY, FYNNEI. V lost 1 base and J 6 bases, leaving 9 bases between the germline ends. The CDR3 spells CASSEGLRDGYTF. CDR3 DNA: TGTGCCAGCAGTGAAGGGCTCAGGGATGGCTACACCTTC.

The gene calls are TRBV12-3 or TRBV12-4 and TRBJ2-7; unclear D gene. V shed 0 bases and J shed 3 bases, with 6 bases lying between them. The length of the CDR3 is 13 residues. The DNA of the CDR3 is TGTGCCAGCAGTTTAGCGGGCCTCTACGAGCAGTACTTC. Translated: CASSLAGLYEQYF.

This clone was picked up a small number of times. The genes are TRBV11-3 and TRBJ2-3; TRBD2 aligns across 7 bases. Unmatched junction bases numbered 4, after V lost 2 bases and J lost 5 bases. There are 14 residues in the CDR3. The germline V gene has CDR1 SGHNT and CDR2 YENEEA. CDR3 sequence (DNA): TGTGCCAGCAGCTTATCGGGACTAAGAGATACGCAGTATTTT. The encoded protein is CASSLSGLRDTQYF. Supplemented by reference TRBV11-3 and TRBJ2-3, the full variable domain reads EAGVVQSPRYKIIEKKQPVAFWCNPISGHNTLYWYLQNLGQGPELLIRYENEEAVDDSQLPKDRFSAERLKGVDSTLKIQPAELGDSAVYLCASSLSGLRDTQYFGPGTRLTVL.

The chain uses TRBV6-5 and TRBJ1-2; TRBD1 agrees at 9 bases. The ends lost 5 bases at V and 7 bases at J; junction bases unmatched: 11. The CDR3 runs to 15 residues. Germline CDR1 MNHEY, CDR2 SVGAGI. The CDR3 here is CASSPWTGEVAGYTF. As DNA, the CDR3 is TGTGCCAGCAGTCCATGGACAGGGGAGGTGGCTGGCTACACCTTC.

The rearrangement uses TRBV25-1 and TRBJ1-3; 7 bases agree with TRBD1. J gave up 0 bases and V 6 bases, and 8 bases lay outside the gene matches. From germline, CDR1 is MGHDK and CDR2 SYGVNS. This CDR3 region has 16 residues. DNA for the CDR3: TGTGCCAGCAGAGAGACAGGGCTGAGCTCTGGAAACACCATATATTTT. It is translated as CASRETGLSSGNTIYF.

V gene TRBV5-4 combines with J gene TRBJ2-6, with D uncertain. CDR1 and CDR2 (germline): SGHNT, YYREEE (reference sequence). This CDR3 region has 15 residues. The ends were cut back, 2 bases at V and 0 bases at J, with 6 bases in the middle. The CDR3 protein is CASSFPVSGANVLTF. In DNA form, the CDR3 reads TGTGCCAGCAGCTTTCCAGTCTCTGGGGCCAACGTCCTGACTTTC.

The chain recombines TRBV11-2 with TRBJ1-4; no reliable D call. There are 15 residues in the CDR3. Germline V gives CDR1 SGHAT, CDR2 FQNNGV. The V and J ends lost 5 bases and 5 bases respectively, with 15 bases between them. The CDR3 coding sequence is TGTGCCAGCAGCCGGGGAGGAAGCAAGAATGAAAAACTGTTTTTT. Residues: CASSRGGSKNEKLFF.

The chain combines TRBV20-1 with TRBJ2-7; perhaps TRBD2 as D (6 bases). This CDR3 contains 12 residues. CDR1 and CDR2 from the germline V gene are DFQATT and SNEGSKA (reference sequence). V lost 3 bases, J lost 4 bases, and 10 bases lay in between. CDR3: CSASGGRYEQYF. The CDR3 DNA is TGCAGTGCTAGTGGGGGGAGGTACGAGCAGTACTTC.

This chain connects TRBV30 to TRBJ1-1; 10 nucleotides agree with TRBD1. Germline V gene data show CDR1 as GTSNPN and CDR2 as SVGIG (reference sequence). After removal of 0 bases from V and 2 bases from J, the junction contained 9 bases not matched to a gene. The CDR3 loop spans 17 amino acids. The CDR3: CAWSVYETGGINTEAFF. CDR3 DNA: TGTGCCTGGAGTGTCTACGAGACAGGGGGCATTAACACTGAAGCTTTCTTT. Full variable domain (missing parts from reference TRBV30 and TRBJ1-1): SQTIHQWPATLVQPVGSPLSLECTVEGTSNPNLYWYRQAAGRGLQLLFYSVGIGQISSEVPQNLSASRPQDRQFILSSKKLLLSDSGFYLCAWSVYETGGINTEAFFGQGTRLTVV.

This chain links TRBV28 with TRBJ1-5; unclear D gene. CDR1 MDHEN and CDR2 SYDVKM come from the germline V gene. The CDR3 is 16 amino acids. V dropped 6 bases and J dropped 3 bases, with 18 bases sitting between them. CDR3 amino acids: CASSGPGEGFNQPQHF. Written as DNA, the CDR3 is TGTGCCAGCAGCGGCCCCGGAGAGGGATTCAATCAGCCCCAGCATTTT.

The V and J genes are TRBV30 and TRBJ1-1, with D hard to call. The CDR3 is 13 residues long. The V gene lost 0 bases and the J gene lost 9 bases, with 14 bases spanning the gap. Looked up from germline, CDR1 is GTSNPN and CDR2 is SVGIG (reference sequence). The CDR3 here is CAWSVTGWLQAFF. DNA of the CDR3: TGTGCCTGGAGTGTAACGGGTTGGCTCCAAGCTTTCTTT.

On this clone: An end of the junction does not agree with germline; a read error may underlie this. The chain employs TRBV4-1 and TRBJ2-3; D call uncertain. The CDR3 is 14 amino acids. Germline V gene sequence: CDR1 MGHRA, CDR2 YSYEKL. The CDR3 region has the DNA TGCGCCAGCAGCGAAGGCCTTAGCAAAGATACGCAGTATTTT. It codes for CASSEGLSKDTQYF.

The chain couples TRBV7-2 to TRBJ1-2, with D maybe TRBD1 (6 bases). This CDR3 region has 13 residues. The germline CDR1 and CDR2 sequences are SGHTA and FQGNSA. Deletions cut 5 bases from V and 5 bases from J, with 12 bases between. CDR3 in amino acids: CASSPGTKYGYTF. The CDR3 DNA sequence: TGTGCCAGCAGCCCCGGGACAAAATATGGCTACACCTTC.

This chain connects TRBV7-8 to TRBJ1-6, with a tentative D call TRBD1 (5 bases). Trimming took off 5 bases at V and 9 bases at J, with 23 bases between the two ends. The CDR3 covers 17 residues. In germline, CDR1 is SGHVS, CDR2 FQNEAQ. The CDR3 spells CASSRDSGTSGPSPLHF. CDR3 DNA sequence: TGTGCCAGCAGCCGAGACTCGGGCACTTCAGGGCCTTCACCCCTCCACTTT.

The rearrangement joins TRBV30 to TRBJ2-3, with a weak D call TRBD1 (5 bases). Between the trimmed V and J ends, which lost 4 bases and 5 bases, there was a span of 10 bases. The CDR3 consists of 12 residues. CDR1 is GTSNPN and CDR2 is SVGIG in the germline V gene (reference sequence). For the CDR3, the DNA is TGTGCCTGGACCCCCCAGGGAGATACGCAGTATTTT. As protein: CAWTPQGDTQYF.

The J gene is TRBJ1-1, the V gene TRBV9; D call uncertain. Germline-derived CDR1 and CDR2 are SGDLS and YYNGEE. The CDR3 runs to 14 residues. V lost 5 bases and J lost 3, with 14 bases in between. CDR3 amino acids: CASSDRQVDTEAFF. The CDR3 region has the DNA TGTGCCAGCAGTGACCGGCAGGTCGACACTGAAGCTTTCTTT. The variable domain in full, with the rest retrieved from reference TRBV9 and TRBJ1-1, is DSGVTQTPKHLITATGQRVTLRCSPRSGDLSVYWYQQSLDQGLQFLIQYYNGEERAKGNILERFSAQQFPDLHSELNLSSLELGDSALYFCASSDRQVDTEAFFGQGTRLTVV.